This TCR beta chain appears in the sequencing data of a study of T cells in Graves' hyperthyroidism and ophthalmopathy. Turning to the study itself: Peripheral blood collection took place at initial diagnosis, before any treatment. Study-wide results and caveats: Among clonotypes expanded in thyroid above 0.001, most were also found in blood.

The CDR3 regions of TCR beta were amplified from RNA transcripts. The HTBI primer set served for first-round RT-PCR of the TCR CDR3. TCRdb re-called the multiplex PCR reads through MiXCR, storing one row per CDR3 protein. The sample holds about 510,000 distinct CDR3 sequences; around 15% are singletons and the top ten take roughly 14%. The table lists this clonotype with many counts. Antigen specificity is unknown. V was pared by 4 bases and J by 0 bases, with 13 bases between. The CDR3 consists of 17 residues. PBMCs were sourced from more than 9 ml fresh peripheral blood. V is TRBV12-3 or TRBV12-4 and J is TRBJ2-6; D not certain. This sequence originates from a woman aged 40 to 49 with Graves' hyperthyroidism. Sequencing was carried out using blood. This chain's CDR3 is CASSYGRYPSGANVLTF. The CDR3 region has the DNA TGTGCCAGCAGTTATGGTCGGTATCCCTCTGGGGCCAACGTCCTGACTTTC.